One sample yielded the 6 T cell receptor beta chains listed below, sequenced in a study of blood T cell repertoires in COVID-19. Clones were read by immunoSEQ multiplex PCR, and TCRdb kept only the in-frame ones, dropping some. Of around 63,000 clones listed, 88% are singletons. The sample comprised peripheral blood. Source of these receptors: an elderly woman with active COVID-19.

The CDR3 nucleotides are TGTGCCAGCAGCCAAGATTTGGCCGGGGGGGCCTATGAGACCCAGTACTTC. Amino acids: CASSQDLAGGAYETQYF. This chain links TRBV3-1 (or the pseudogene TRBV3-2) with TRBJ2-5, with TRBD2 identical over 8 bases. Germline trimming cut 0 bases from V and 5 bases from J; bases unmatched to any gene: 11. The CDR3 contains 17 residues. Germline CDR1 reads LGHDT; CDR2 reads YNNKEL (reference sequence).

The chain couples TRBV18 to TRBJ1-1; weak D call: TRBD1 (5 bases). The germline V and J ends were trimmed by 2 bases and 4 bases, with 8 bases remaining between them. Germline assignment: CDR1 KGHSH and CDR2 LQKENI. This CDR3 is built from 13 residues. The CDR3 region is CASSPNGGTEAFF. CDR3 bases: TGTGCCAGCTCACCAAACGGGGGCACTGAAGCTTTCTTT.

This clone was seen once. The chain links TRBV7-3 to TRBJ2-5, with no clear D. Trimming shortened V by 5 bases and J by 0 bases, and 7 bases separated the two germline ends. This CDR3 has 13 amino acids. Germline CDR1 is SGHTA and CDR2 is FQGTGA. The CDR3 DNA sequence: TGTGCCAGCAGCCTCGAGTACCAAGAGACCCAGTACTTC. It is translated as CASSLEYQETQYF.

This clone has just one count. The chain has TRBV2 and TRBJ2-3; perhaps TRBD2 as D (6 bases). Germline CDR1 and CDR2: SNHLY and FYNNEI. The CDR3 has 15 residues. Deletions cut 5 bases from V and 4 bases from J, with 16 bases between. The CDR3 here is CASSSPGLNSDTQYF. CDR3 sequence (DNA): TGTGCCAGCAGTTCGCCGGGACTCAACTCAGATACGCAGTATTTT.

The chain has TRBV20-1 and TRBJ1-2; D not resolved. CDR3 length equals 11 residues. The V end was cut by 5 bases, the J end by 1 base, with 5 bases between. Germline-derived CDR1 and CDR2 are DFQATT and SNEGSKA (reference sequence). The CDR3 region is CSAEGNYGYTF. In nucleotides, the CDR3 is TGCAGTGCTGAGGGTAACTATGGCTACACCTTC.

The gene calls are TRBV9 and TRBJ1-4, with 7 bases fitting TRBD1. The V segment lost 2 bases and the J segment 7 bases; nucleotides outside the gene matches: 5. The CDR3 length is 14 residues. Germline CDR1 SGDLS, CDR2 YYNGEE. The CDR3: CASSVTGASEKLFF. The CDR3 coding sequence is TGTGCCAGCAGCGTTACAGGGGCGAGTGAAAAACTGTTTTTT.